The entry below describes one T cell receptor beta chain. Its target is unknown. This sample is drawn from a study of cytomegalovirus exposure and HLA in healthy donors. Germline V gives CDR1 GTSNPN, CDR2 SVGIG (reference sequence). This CDR3 comprises 15 residues. V trimming: 5 bases; J trimming: 5 bases; junction bases outside the gene matches: 11. Amplification used 60 Vbeta primers and 13 Jbeta primers. The assay was immunoSEQ multiplex PCR, and TCRdb's table has in-frame clones only and misses some. The table shows 150,000 to 200,000 clones, with roughly four fifths occurring only once. Study-wide findings and caveats: The listing of 150 to 200 TCR beta chains classed them as cytomegalovirus-associated.

Sequencing was performed on PBMCs. The rearrangement links TRBV30 to TRBJ2-3; TRBD2 aligns across 9 bases. This clonotype was sampled from a woman aged 25 to 39 in good health and CMV-seropositive. CDR3 region: CAWGLSGRSGDTQYF. Here the CDR3 DNA reads TGTGCCTGGGGACTAAGCGGGAGGTCGGGAGATACGCAGTATTTT.